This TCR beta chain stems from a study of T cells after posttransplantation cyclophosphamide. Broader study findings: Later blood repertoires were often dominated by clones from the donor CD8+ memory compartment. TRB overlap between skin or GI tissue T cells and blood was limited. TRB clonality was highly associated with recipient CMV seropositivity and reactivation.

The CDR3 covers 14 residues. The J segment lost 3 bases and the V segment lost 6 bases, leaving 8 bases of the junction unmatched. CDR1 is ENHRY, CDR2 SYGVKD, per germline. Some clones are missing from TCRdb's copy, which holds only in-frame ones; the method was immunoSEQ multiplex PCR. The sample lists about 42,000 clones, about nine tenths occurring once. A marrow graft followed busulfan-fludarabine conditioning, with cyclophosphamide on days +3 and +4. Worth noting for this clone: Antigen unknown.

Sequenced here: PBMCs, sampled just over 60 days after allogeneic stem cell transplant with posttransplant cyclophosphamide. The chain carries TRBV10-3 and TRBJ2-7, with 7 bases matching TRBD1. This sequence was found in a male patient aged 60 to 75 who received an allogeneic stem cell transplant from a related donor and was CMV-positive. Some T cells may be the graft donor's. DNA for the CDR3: TGTGCCATCAGACCACCAGGGGGATTCTACGAGCAGTACTTC. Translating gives CAIRPPGGFYEQYF.